The clone carrying this T cell receptor beta chain was detected only a few times. Its antigen is unknown. Other nucleotide sequences from this sample produce the same CDR3. Some clones are missing from TCRdb's copy, which holds only in-frame ones; the method was immunoSEQ multiplex PCR. The sample shows some 80,000 clones, about 83% of them seen only once. The data belong to a study of T cell responses to AZD1222 COVID-19 vaccine. Overall study findings and caveats: The CD4 TCRs associated with vaccination extended across spike and predominated at 160-218 and 743-854. Donors in the cohort were predominantly white British and more often female, and clonal diversity was possibly underestimated. Among AZD1222 vaccinees, only 5 to 7 were seropositive at baseline.

The length of the CDR3 is 15 residues. With 0 bases removed from V and 4 bases from J, the gap between germline ends came to 12 bases. CDR1 MGHRA and CDR2 YSYEKL come from the germline V gene. The TCR comes from an adult who received the MenACWY meningococcal vaccine as a control. The sequences come from peripheral blood, collected 28 days after the second dose of the MenACWY control vaccine. The rearrangement joins TRBV4-1 to TRBJ1-2; D gene uncertain. The chain's CDR3 is CASSQDLEKLYGYTF. CDR3 coding DNA: TGCGCCAGCAGCCAAGATCTGGAGAAGCTCTATGGCTACACCTTC.